This T cell receptor beta chain came from a study of regulatory T cells in long-lasting Graves disease. About the research overall: With positive TSH receptor antibodies and over 5 years of antithyroid drugs, Graves' disease was considered persistent. General study points: Those with persistent disease had in common more public clonotypes (2,741) than new patients (approximately 920). Persistent cases favored TRBV28, TRBJ1-2 and TRBJ2-5.

Details on this clonotype: Its antigen is undetermined.

Regarding time point: persistent/refractory GD, antithyroid drugs over 5 years with positive TRAb. PBMC-extracted RNA yielded the TCR library. The ends lost 1 base at V and 9 bases at J; junction bases unmatched: 13. The CDR3 spans 16 residues. Germline CDR1 SNHLY, CDR2 FYNNEI. Sequencing libraries for TCR beta were prepared with iRepertoire HTBI primers and Arm-PCR of CDR3 regions. TCRdb reprocessed the multiplex PCR reads with MiXCR, giving one entry per CDR3 protein. In the table there are about 460,000 distinct CDR3 sequences, about 20% of which are singletons. This chain joins TRBV2 and TRBJ2-3, with 7 positions matching TRBD2. Sequenced material: peripheral blood mononuclear cells (PBMCs), taken when the disease was refractory, from a patient treated with antithyroid drugs. The TCR originated in a female donor with Graves disease. The CDR3 loop reads CASSEVLADYSGTQYF. The DNA for the CDR3 is TGTGCCAGCAGTGAAGTCCTAGCGGATTACTCGGGGACGCAGTATTTT.